These 25 T cell receptor beta chains were sequenced from one sample in a study of vaccination effects on CD4 cells after COVID-19. Between days 9 and 10 of culture, CD4+ T cells were separated out. Every participant took two doses of the BNT162b2 or mRNA-1273 vaccine. Generated by immunoSEQ multiplex PCR, the TCRdb table keeps only in-frame clones and is missing some. The sample has tens of thousands of clones; approximately 73% are singletons. These TCRs' antigens remain unknown. The sequencing here drew on CD4+ T cells from PBMCs cultured without peptide, taken after COVID-19 vaccination. Source of these receptors: a human donor who received a COVID-19 vaccine.

This rearrangement joins TRBV5-1 to TRBJ1-2; 8 bases are shared with TRBD1. There are 16 residues in the CDR3. The germline V gene has CDR1 SGHRS and CDR2 YFSETQ. After removal of 0 bases from V and 7 bases from J, the junction contained 11 bases not matched to a gene. This chain's CDR3 is CASSLATIGQGSGYTF. The CDR3 nucleotides read TGCGCCAGCAGCTTGGCCACCATTGGACAGGGTAGTGGCTACACCTTC.

The chain carries TRBV6-5 and TRBJ1-1, with D maybe TRBD1 (6 bases). Trimming took off 5 bases at V and 4 bases at J, with 14 bases between the two ends. This CDR3 is 14 amino acids long. CDR1 MNHEY and CDR2 SVGAGI come from the germline V gene. The CDR3 is CASSTPGAVTEAFF. The CDR3, as DNA: TGTGCCAGCAGTACCCCAGGGGCCGTCACTGAAGCTTTCTTT.

The V and J genes are TRBV28 and TRBJ1-2; 7 bases fit TRBD1. Germline assignment: CDR1 MDHEN and CDR2 SYDVKM. Unmatched junction bases numbered 11, after V lost 6 bases and J lost 7 bases. This CDR3 is built from 14 residues. CDR3: CASSTPGQIFGYTF. CDR3 nucleotides: TGTGCCAGCAGCACCCCGGGACAGATCTTTGGCTACACCTTC.

The sample holds a few counts of this clone. V and J are TRBV11-2 and TRBJ2-1; the D gene is possibly TRBD2 (6 bases). Between the trimmed V and J ends, which lost 5 bases and 6 bases, there was a span of 17 bases. CDR1 SGHAT and CDR2 FQNNGV come from the germline V gene. CDR3 length: 15 residues. The CDR3 sequence: CASSPRLGTGNEQFF. The DNA of the CDR3 is TGTGCCAGCAGCCCTCGTCTTGGGACTGGCAATGAGCAGTTCTTC.

In DNA, the CDR3 is TGCGCCAGCAGCTTGGGACAGGAACAAGCTTTCTTT. It is translated as CASSLGQEQAFF. The chain combines TRBV5-1 with TRBJ1-1, with D possibly being TRBD1 (6 bases). In germline, CDR1 is SGHRS, CDR2 YFSETQ. V lost 0 bases and J lost 9, with 9 bases in between. The CDR3 is 12 amino acids.

The chain joins TRBV6-1 to TRBJ2-3; a weak D match, TRBD2 (6 bases). The V gene lost 4 bases and the J gene lost 2 bases, with 19 bases spanning the gap. The CDR3 has 17 residues. Germline assignment: CDR1 MNHNS and CDR2 SASEGT. The CDR3 sequence is CASSGENLGLITDTQYF. The CDR3 nucleotides are TGTGCCAGCAGTGGTGAGAATTTGGGACTGATCACAGATACGCAGTATTTT.

In DNA, the CDR3 is TGTGCCAGTAGTTGGGCCCCAAATCAGCCCCAGCATTTT. Its translation: CASSWAPNQPQHF. The rearrangement links TRBV19 to TRBJ1-5, with unresolved D. CDR3 length: 13 amino acids. The V end was cut by 5 bases, the J end by 4 bases, with 9 bases between. In germline, CDR1 is LNHDA, CDR2 SQIVND (reference sequence). The variable domain in full, with the rest retrieved from reference TRBV19 and TRBJ1-5, is DGGITQSPKYLFRKEGQNVTLSCEQNLNHDAMYWYRQDPGQGLRLIYYSQIVNDFQKGDIAEGYSVSREKKESFPLTVTSAQKNPTAFYLCASSWAPNQPQHFGDGTRLSIL.

This clone has a count of ten or more. The chain carries TRBV27 and TRBJ2-1; TRBD2 is a possible D gene (6 bases). V lost 8 bases and J 9 bases, leaving 26 bases between the germline ends. Germline loops: CDR1 MNHEY, CDR2 SMNVEV (reference sequence). The CDR3 runs to 16 residues. The CDR3 DNA reads as TGTGCCAGCTATTCTATCCGGGACTCAAAGTCGGGTGAGCAGTTCTTC. Translating gives CASYSIRDSKSGEQFF.

The chain carries TRBV20-1 and TRBJ1-5; D not resolved. This CDR3 has 12 amino acids. From germline, CDR1 is DFQATT and CDR2 SNEGSKA (reference sequence). V gave up 3 bases and J gave up 4 bases, with 7 bases separating them. CDR3 coding DNA: TGCAGTGCTAGTCTGGGGAATCAGCCCCAGCATTTT. Its translation is CSASLGNQPQHF.

V gene TRBV6-6 combines with J gene TRBJ1-4; D remains ambiguous. Between the trimmed V and J ends, which lost 7 bases and 1 base, there was a span of 7 bases. Germline V gene data show CDR1 as MNHNY and CDR2 as SVGAGI (reference sequence). The CDR3 is made up of 13 amino acids. In nucleotides, the CDR3 is TGTGCCAGCATCCGAGGAACTAATGAAAAACTGTTTTTT. Its translation is CASIRGTNEKLFF.

This clone was picked up a small number of times. The rearrangement links TRBV9 to TRBJ2-2; 7 positions match TRBD2. CDR1 is SGDLS, CDR2 YYNGEE, per germline. With V trimmed by 4 bases and J by 0 bases, 6 bases remained unmatched. CDR3 length: 16 amino acids. The CDR3 bases are TGTGCCAGCAGCATGGGAGGGCTGGCGAACACCGGGGAGCTGTTTTTT. It yields the protein CASSMGGLANTGELFF.

The V and J genes are TRBV6-1 and TRBJ1-2; maybe TRBD1 (6 bases). This CDR3 region has 16 residues. V lost 0 bases and J lost 4, with 15 bases in between. Germline lookup yields CDR1 MNHNS and CDR2 SASEGT. This CDR3 is CASSEAVRGAGYGYTF. CDR3 sequence (DNA): TGTGCCAGCAGTGAAGCAGTCCGGGGGGCCGGCTATGGCTACACCTTC.

Points on this clone: This sample also contains other DNA sequences that code for the same CDR3. CDR3 region: CASSLSGANTGELFF. The CDR3 nucleotides are TGCGCCAGCAGCTTGTCTGGTGCGAACACCGGGGAGCTGTTTTTT. The chain combines TRBV5-1 with TRBJ2-2; D unresolved. Looked up from germline, CDR1 is SGHRS and CDR2 is YFSETQ. The V gene lost 1 base and the J gene lost 0 bases, with 7 bases spanning the gap. CDR3 length equals 15 residues.

The V call is TRBV5-1, the J call TRBJ2-1; D not resolved. The CDR3 totals 15 residues. V lost 2 bases and J lost 4, with 13 bases in between. Germline lookup yields CDR1 SGHRS and CDR2 YFSETQ. As DNA, the CDR3 is TGCGCCAGCAGCTTATGGCAGACCAATTACAATGAGCAGTTCTTC. Protein sequence: CASSLWQTNYNEQFF.

The chain carries TRBV29-1 and TRBJ2-3, with TRBD2 as a possible D gene (7 bases). CDR1 and CDR2 from the germline V gene are SQVTM and ANQGSEA. This CDR3 is 12 amino acids long. Deletions cut 7 bases from V and 5 bases from J, with 13 bases between. CDR3 sequence reads: CSGGGLGDTQYF. The CDR3 DNA sequence: TGCAGCGGGGGGGGGCTGGGAGATACGCAGTATTTT.

The chain has TRBV4-2 and TRBJ1-1; D is unresolved. The CDR3 runs 14 residues. Germline V gene sequence: CDR1 LGHNA, CDR2 YNFKEQ. With 9 bases removed from V and 4 bases from J, the gap between germline ends came to 18 bases. CDR3 nucleotide sequence: TGTGCCAGTTCTCTAAACCGGGGTTCCACTGAAGCTTTCTTT. Protein: CASSLNRGSTEAFF.

This clone was found once. The gene calls are TRBV7-2 and TRBJ1-3, with D perhaps matching TRBD1 (5 bases). V lost 1 base, J lost 4 bases, and 17 bases lay in between. The CDR3 has 17 amino acids. The V gene's germline CDR1 is SGHTA and CDR2 FQGNSA. CDR3 DNA sequence: TGTGCCAGCAGCTTAGTGGGTGTCTCAGGGCTCGGAAACACCATATATTTT. Translation gives CASSLVGVSGLGNTIYF.

The chain has TRBV6-5 and TRBJ1-1; 9 positions match TRBD1. J lost 0 bases, V lost 4 bases, and 6 bases had no gene match. The germline gives CDR1 MNHEY, CDR2 SVGAGI. The CDR3 is 16 amino acids. The chain's CDR3 is CASSSPWDRVNTEAFF. CDR3 DNA sequence: TGTGCCAGCAGTTCACCTTGGGACAGGGTGAACACTGAAGCTTTCTTT.

The chain has TRBV28 and TRBJ2-1; D possibly uses TRBD1 or TRBD2 (6 bases each). The CDR3 spans 16 residues. Germline V gene data show CDR1 as MDHEN and CDR2 as SYDVKM. Trimming took off 7 bases at V and 0 bases at J, with 16 bases between the two ends. DNA of the CDR3: TGTGCCAGCACTAACGGGGGCCAGAGCTCCTACAATGAGCAGTTCTTC. It yields the protein CASTNGGQSSYNEQFF.

V usage is TRBV11-2 and J usage is TRBJ2-7; the D gene is possibly TRBD1 (5 bases). Germline V CDR1 and CDR2: SGHAT, FQNNGV. Trimming removed 4 bases from V and 1 base from J, with 17 bases in between. CDR3 size: 16 residues. The CDR3 DNA reads TGTGCCAGCAGCTCACCCGCCAGGACACGATCCTACGAGCAGTACGTC. Its protein is CASSSPARTRSYEQYV.

This clone has only one observation. The chain recombines TRBV18 with TRBJ2-7; 10 bases agree with TRBD1. This CDR3 spans 13 amino acids. Germline assignment: CDR1 KGHSH and CDR2 LQKENI. V dropped 2 bases and J dropped 6; count of bases not matched to a gene: 1. This chain's CDR3 is CASSPGTGAEQYV. The CDR3 DNA follows: TGTGCCAGCTCACCAGGGACAGGGGCCGAGCAGTACGTC.

The gene calls are TRBV24-1 and TRBJ2-7; D is unresolved. The germline CDR1 and CDR2 sequences are KGHDR and SFDVKD. CDR3 size: 11 residues. Trimming shortened V by 5 bases and J by 4 bases, and 5 bases separated the two germline ends. CDR3 loop: CATSVRYEQYV. CDR3 sequence (DNA): TGTGCCACCAGTGTGAGGTACGAGCAGTACGTC.

There are a few counts of this clone. The chain combines TRBV7-2 with TRBJ1-6; a possible D gene is TRBD1 (5 bases). This CDR3 contains 14 residues. V was pared by 4 bases and J by 9 bases, with 13 bases between. Germline values: CDR1 SGHTA, CDR2 FQGNSA. The CDR3 reads CASSSSGAASPLHF. Here the CDR3 DNA reads TGTGCCAGCAGCTCGTCCGGGGCAGCTTCACCCCTCCACTTT.

The chain links TRBV9 to TRBJ2-3, with D possibly being TRBD1 (6 bases). Germline lookup yields CDR1 SGDLS and CDR2 YYNGEE. The V end lost 4 bases, the J end lost 1 base, and 10 bases lay between the germline ends. The CDR3 has 14 amino acids. CDR3 loop: CASSRGFGTDTQYF. The CDR3, as DNA: TGTGCCAGCAGCAGGGGGTTCGGCACAGATACGCAGTATTTT. Using reference TRBV9 and TRBJ2-3 for the parts outside the CDR3, the full variable domain is DSGVTQTPKHLITATGQRVTLRCSPRSGDLSVYWYQQSLDQGLQFLIQYYNGEERAKGNILERFSAQQFPDLHSELNLSSLELGDSALYFCASSRGFGTDTQYFGPGTRLTVL.

The V gene is TRBV27, the J gene TRBJ1-1, with D tentatively TRBD1 (6 bases). Germline V gene data show CDR1 as MNHEY and CDR2 as SMNVEV (reference sequence). V lost 7 bases and J lost 6, with 21 bases in between. The CDR3 has 15 amino acids. CDR3 sequence: CASTYSGGPRAEAFF. Written as DNA, the CDR3 is TGTGCCAGCACCTATTCGGGGGGGCCGAGGGCTGAAGCTTTCTTT.